The text below deals with one T cell receptor (beta chain). Its matching antigen is unknown. This entry comes from a study of CD8 T cells in ankylosing spondylitis. Using quantitative 5'-RACE with molecular barcodes, the authors made TCR beta libraries. TCRdb used MiXCR to reprocess the 5' RACE reads, holding one entry per CDR3 protein. The table shows 30,000 to 45,000 distinct CDR3 sequences, with 10% to 15% occurring only once. General observations from the study: What seemed typical of ankylosing spondylitis blood was a TCR beta motif built from fewer than ten highly homologous variants. Reportedly, matched ankylosing spondylitis synovial fluid was significantly enriched for disease-linked clones. Certain motif variants had earlier been reported in reactive arthritis synovial fluid and blood.

In germline, CDR1 is LGHDT, CDR2 YNNKEL (reference sequence). Between the trimmed V and J ends, which lost 0 bases and 8 bases, there was a span of 22 bases. The CDR3 is 18 amino acids. The TCR originated in a male donor with ankylosing spondylitis. Material: synovial fluid, either unsorted or a sorted T cell fraction (not recorded which). The chain links TRBV3-1 to TRBJ1-4; no definite D call. In DNA form, the CDR3 reads TGTGCCAGCAGCCAAGATGTTTGGAAACGACAAGGTCCGGAAAAACTGTTTTTT. It yields the protein CASSQDVWKRQGPEKLFF.